This T cell receptor (beta chain) stems from a study of technical replicates of blood from a few donors. TCRdb keeps only in-frame clones here, not all; method: immunoSEQ multiplex PCR. The sample lists approximately 80,000 clones; about 98% were seen once. The CDR3 consists of 14 residues. From germline, CDR1 is SGHDN and CDR2 FVKESK. The V end lost 1 base, the J end lost 5 bases, and 10 bases lay between the germline ends. Input material: T cells isolated from PBMCs. The receptor's source is a human donor in good health. V gene TRBV14 combines with J gene TRBJ2-3; D call uncertain. CDR3 nucleotides: TGTGCCAGCAGCCAAGGAGTAGCACGAGATACGCAGTATTTT. Its protein product is CASSQGVARDTQYF.